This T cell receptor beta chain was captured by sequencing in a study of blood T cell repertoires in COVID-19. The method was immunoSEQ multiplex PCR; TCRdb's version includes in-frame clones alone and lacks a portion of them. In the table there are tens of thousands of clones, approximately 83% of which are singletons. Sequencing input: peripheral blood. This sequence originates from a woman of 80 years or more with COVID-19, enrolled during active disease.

CDR3 loop: CASSQGQGVYEQYF. CDR3 nucleotides: TGTGCCAGCAGCCAAGGACAGGGTGTCTACGAGCAGTACTTC. The chain employs TRBV3-1 (or the pseudogene TRBV3-2) and TRBJ2-7; TRBD1 matches at 7 bases. Per germline, CDR1 LGHDT and CDR2 YNNKEL (reference sequence). V lost 1 base, J lost 3 bases, and 3 bases stayed unmatched. There are 14 residues in the CDR3.